Listed below are T cell receptor beta chains from one sample, sequenced in a study of blood T cell repertoires in COVID-19. Clones were read by immunoSEQ multiplex PCR, and TCRdb kept only the in-frame ones, dropping some. The sample has about 92,000 clones, roughly 80% seen once. Sequenced sample: peripheral blood. Source of these receptors: a woman aged 80 or older with active or convalescent COVID-19. CDR3s include the opening cysteine and the closing phenylalanine or tryptophan. D genes are given only for firm matches. Not all rows give a size; the values are once, few, many and, for expanded clones, a class.

j_call,clone_size,d_call,v_call,cdr3_aa,cdr3_nt
TRBJ1-1,.,TRBD1,TRBV9,CASSVDRGTEAFF,TGTGCCAGCAGCGTTGACAGGGGCACTGAAGCTTTCTTT
TRBJ2-3,.,.,TRBV5-1,CASSLLEGTDTQYF,TGCGCCAGCAGCCTACTCGAGGGAACAGATACGCAGTATTTT
TRBJ2-3,.,.,TRBV28,CASSSTHSGRGGDTQYF,TGTGCCAGCAGTTCCACCCATAGCGGACGAGGCGGAGATACGCAGTATTTT
TRBJ1-1,.,TRBD1,TRBV7-2,CASSLGFRTAGGSKAFF,TGTGCCAGCAGCCTGGGATTCCGGACAGCAGGGGGTAGTAAAGCTTTCTTT
TRBJ1-4,.,TRBD1,TRBV18,CASTRTGGNEKLFF,TGTGCCAGCACCCGGACAGGGGGGAATGAAAAACTGTTTTTT
TRBJ2-7,.,TRBD2,TRBV30,CAWSRLAGSYEQYF,TGTGCCTGGTCAAGACTAGCGGGAAGCTACGAGCAGTACTTC
TRBJ2-3,.,TRBD1,TRBV18,CASSPASDRGTDTQYF,TGTGCCAGCTCACCAGCTTCGGACAGGGGTACAGATACGCAGTATTTT
TRBJ2-7,.,TRBD1,TRBV6-5,CASSYGTDYEQYF,TGTGCCAGCAGTTACGGGACAGATTACGAGCAGTACTTC
TRBJ2-7,.,.,TRBV19,CARESGVVGDEQYF,TGTGCCAGGGAATCAGGGGTCGTTGGCGACGAGCAGTACTTC
TRBJ1-1,.,.,TRBV6-2/TRBV6-3,CASSWTEAEAFF,TGTGCCAGCAGTTGGACAGAAGCTGAAGCTTTCTTT
TRBJ2-2,.,TRBD2,TRBV6-6,CASQRGVPGELFF,TGTGCCAGCCAACGGGGGGTACCCGGGGAGCTGTTTTTT
TRBJ2-2,.,.,TRBV5-5,CASSLLTSGTGELFF,TGTGCCAGCAGCTTGTTGACAAGTGGGACCGGGGAGCTGTTTTTT
TRBJ2-5,.,.,TRBV2,CASSDYGRETQYF,TGTGCCAGCAGTGATTACGGGAGAGAGACCCAGTACTTC
TRBJ1-5,.,.,TRBV4-3,CASSQTLTQPQHF,TGCGCCAGCAGCCAGACTCTTACGCAGCCCCAGCATTTT
TRBJ2-2,.,.,TRBV27,CASSSSGAGELFF,TGTGCCAGCAGTTCCTCGGGGGCCGGGGAGCTGTTTTTT
TRBJ1-1,.,.,TRBV5-1,CASSLAFMNTEAFF,TGCGCCAGCAGCTTAGCCTTTATGAACACTGAAGCTTTCTTT
TRBJ1-2,.,TRBD1,TRBV3-1/TRBV3-2,CASSRGRGIGYTF,TGTGCCAGCAGCCGCGGCAGGGGGATTGGCTACACCTTC
TRBJ1-4,few,.,TRBV5-1,CASSFTRSGNEKLFF,TGCGCCAGCAGCTTTACCCGATCCGGGAATGAAAAACTGTTTTTT
TRBJ1-6,.,.,TRBV28,CASTREGNSPLHF,TGTGCCAGCACAAGGGAGGGCAATTCACCCCTCCACTTT
TRBJ2-7,few,.,TRBV10-1,CASSETNRRLENEQYF,TGCGCCAGCAGTGAGACCAACAGGAGACTAGAGAACGAGCAGTACTTC
TRBJ2-5,.,.,TRBV2,CASKAEETQYF,TGTGCCAGCAAAGCCGAGGAGACCCAGTACTTC
TRBJ1-4,.,.,TRBV5-5,CASSTTGYSGEKLFF,TGTGCCAGCAGCACCACAGGTTATAGCGGCGAAAAACTGTTTTTT
TRBJ2-7,.,.,TRBV9,CASSVGGGSTEEQYF,TGTGCCAGCAGCGTAGGAGGGGGATCGACGGAAGAGCAGTACTTC
TRBJ1-1,.,.,TRBV6-5,CASNTRENTEAFF,TGTGCCAGCAATACCAGGGAGAACACTGAAGCTTTCTTT
TRBJ2-1,few,TRBD2,TRBV11-1,CASSSGQREGLNEQFF,TGTGCCAGCAGCTCCGGGCAGCGGGAGGGCCTCAATGAGCAGTTCTTC
TRBJ1-2,once,.,TRBV2,CASSERSVNYGYTF,TGTGCCAGCAGTGAACGTAGCGTTAACTATGGCTACACCTTC
TRBJ2-1,.,.,TRBV24-1,CATSDPGLSLGEQFF,TGTGCCACCAGTGATCCGGGACTGTCCCTGGGGGAGCAGTTCTTC
TRBJ2-7,.,TRBD2,TRBV19,CASSISGGGYEQYF,TGTGCCAGTAGTATCTCCGGGGGGGGCTACGAGCAGTACTTC
TRBJ1-2,few,.,TRBV12-3/TRBV12-4,CASTPLSNGYTF,TGTGCCAGCACCCCCTTGAGCAATGGCTACACCTTC
TRBJ1-5,.,.,TRBV25-1,CASRESGDNQPQHF,TGTGCCAGCAGGGAATCGGGGGACAATCAGCCCCAGCATTTT
TRBJ1-5,.,.,TRBV19,CASRRTESNQPQHF,TGTGCCAGTCGAAGGACAGAAAGCAATCAGCCCCAGCATTTT
TRBJ1-6,.,.,TRBV5-1,CASSPDSGNSPLHF,TGCGCCAGCAGCCCCGACAGTGGGAATTCACCCCTCCACTTT
TRBJ2-2,.,TRBD2,TRBV19,CASSRSSGAGELFF,TGTGCCAGTAGTAGGTCTAGCGGGGCCGGGGAGCTGTTTTTT
TRBJ2-1,.,.,TRBV7-3,CASSPSNNEQFF,TGTGCCAGCAGCCCTAGCAACAATGAGCAGTTCTTC
TRBJ2-2,.,.,TRBV5-5,CASSLVGRTGELFF,TGTGCCAGCAGCTTGGTGGGCAGAACCGGGGAGCTGTTTTTT
TRBJ2-6,.,.,TRBV30,CAWRYGANVLTF,TGTGCCTGGAGGTATGGGGCCAACGTCCTGACTTTC
TRBJ1-1,.,TRBD1,TRBV7-2,CATQSQGGAEAFF,TGTGCCACCCAGTCACAGGGGGGGGCTGAAGCTTTCTTT
TRBJ1-5,once,TRBD1,TRBV6-5,CASSYSGTANNQPQHF,TGTGCCAGCAGTTACTCAGGGACAGCAAACAATCAGCCCCAGCATTTT
TRBJ2-1,.,TRBD1,TRBV7-2,CASSLAGQGSNEQFF,TGTGCCAGCAGCTTAGCGGGACAGGGGTCGAATGAGCAGTTCTTC
TRBJ2-2,few,.,TRBV28,CASSFWAGATGELFF,TGTGCCAGCAGTTTTTGGGCAGGGGCCACCGGGGAGCTGTTTTTT
TRBJ2-1,.,TRBD2,TRBV6-6,CASAGGGSYNEQFF,TGTGCCAGCGCCGGCGGGGGCTCCTACAATGAGCAGTTCTTC
TRBJ2-6,few,.,TRBV10-3,CAIEGSGANVLTF,TGTGCCATCGAGGGCTCTGGGGCCAACGTCCTGACTTTC
TRBJ2-7,.,.,TRBV28,CAIRRVVSYEQYF,TGTGCCATCCGCCGGGTAGTTTCGTACGAGCAGTACTTC
TRBJ2-2,.,.,TRBV12-3/TRBV12-4,CASSNRATGELFF,TGTGCCAGCAGTAACAGGGCGACCGGGGAGCTGTTTTTT
TRBJ2-6,.,.,TRBV7-6,CASSLVAGGANVLTF,TGTGCCAGCAGCTTAGTGGCGGGAGGGGCCAACGTCCTGACTTTC
TRBJ2-6,.,.,TRBV30,CAWSQGSGANVLTF,TGTGCCTGGAGCCAGGGTTCCGGGGCCAACGTCCTGACTTTC
TRBJ1-1,.,.,TRBV6-5,CASSYSSGKYEAFF,TGTGCCAGCAGTTACTCCTCGGGGAAATATGAAGCTTTCTTT
TRBJ1-4,once,.,TRBV5-1,CASTREGTNEKLFF,TGCGCCAGCACCAGGGAGGGGACTAATGAAAAACTGTTTTTT
TRBJ1-1,.,.,TRBV6-5,CASSRARGNTEAFF,TGTGCCAGCAGTCGGGCCAGGGGGAACACTGAAGCTTTCTTT
TRBJ2-7,.,TRBD1,TRBV9,CASSAGQGSSYEQYF,TGTGCCAGCAGCGCGGGACAGGGAAGTTCCTACGAGCAGTACTTC
TRBJ2-1,.,.,TRBV7-2,CASSQRGGGTYNEQFF,TGTGCCAGCAGCCAGAGGGGGGGTGGGACCTACAATGAGCAGTTCTTC
TRBJ1-1,.,TRBD1,TRBV15,CATSRGTDMNTEAFF,TGTGCCACCAGCAGGGGGACAGACATGAACACTGAAGCTTTCTTT
TRBJ1-6,.,.,TRBV30,CAWSGVEGHNSPLHF,TGTGCCTGGAGTGGTGTCGAGGGTCATAATTCACCCCTCCACTTT
TRBJ1-1,.,TRBD1,TRBV18,CASSLQGGNTEAFF,TGTGCCAGCTCACTACAGGGGGGCAACACTGAAGCTTTCTTT
TRBJ1-2,.,TRBD1,TRBV5-1,CASSSGQGHYGYTF,TGCGCCAGCAGCTCCGGACAGGGCCACTATGGCTACACCTTC